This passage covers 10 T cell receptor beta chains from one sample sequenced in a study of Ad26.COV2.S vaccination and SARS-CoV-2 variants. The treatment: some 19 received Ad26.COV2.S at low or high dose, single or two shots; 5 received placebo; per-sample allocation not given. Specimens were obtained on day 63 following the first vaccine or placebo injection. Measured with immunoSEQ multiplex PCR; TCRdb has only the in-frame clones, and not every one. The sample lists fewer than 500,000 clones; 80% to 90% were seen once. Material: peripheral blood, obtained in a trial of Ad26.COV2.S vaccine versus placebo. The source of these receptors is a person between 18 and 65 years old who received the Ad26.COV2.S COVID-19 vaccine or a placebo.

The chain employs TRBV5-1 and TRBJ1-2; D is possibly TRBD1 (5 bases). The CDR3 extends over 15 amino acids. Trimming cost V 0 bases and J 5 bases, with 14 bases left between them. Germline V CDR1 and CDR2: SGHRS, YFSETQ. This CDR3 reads CASSLGTSDGYGYTF. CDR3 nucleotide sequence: TGCGCCAGCAGCTTGGGGACATCAGACGGTTATGGCTACACCTTC.

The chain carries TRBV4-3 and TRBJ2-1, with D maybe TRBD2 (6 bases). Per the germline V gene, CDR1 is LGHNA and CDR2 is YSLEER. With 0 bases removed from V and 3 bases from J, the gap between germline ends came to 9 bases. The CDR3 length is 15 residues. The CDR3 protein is CASSQDGGIYNEQFF. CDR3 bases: TGCGCCAGCAGCCAAGACGGCGGGATCTACAATGAGCAGTTCTTC.

The CDR3 loop reads CASSQDLGKGIGYTF. CDR3 coding DNA: TGCGCCAGCAGCCAAGATTTGGGGAAAGGGATTGGCTACACCTTC. J is TRBJ1-2 and V is TRBV4-1; D unclear. This CDR3 spans 15 amino acids. Per the germline V gene, CDR1 is MGHRA and CDR2 is YSYEKL. Trimming left V 0 bases short and J 7 bases short, with 15 bases between.

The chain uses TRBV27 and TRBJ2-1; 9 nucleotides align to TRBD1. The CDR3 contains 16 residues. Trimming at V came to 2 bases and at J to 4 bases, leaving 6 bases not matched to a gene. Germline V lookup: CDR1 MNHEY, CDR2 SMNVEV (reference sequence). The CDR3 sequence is CASSLAGQGFYNEQFF. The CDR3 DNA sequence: TGTGCCAGCAGTTTAGCCGGACAGGGGTTTTACAATGAGCAGTTCTTC.

In nucleotides, the CDR3 is TGTGCCAGCAGCGTATATGCGGAACCAGGCTATGGCTACACCTTC. Its translation: CASSVYAEPGYGYTF. The chain combines TRBV9 with TRBJ1-2; D is uncertain. The CDR3 spans 15 residues. Trimming removed 1 base from V and 4 bases from J, with 14 bases in between. The germline V gene has CDR1 SGDLS and CDR2 YYNGEE.

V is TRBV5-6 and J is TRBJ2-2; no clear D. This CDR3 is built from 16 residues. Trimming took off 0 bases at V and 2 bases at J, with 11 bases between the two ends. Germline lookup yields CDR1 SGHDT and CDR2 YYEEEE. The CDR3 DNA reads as TGTGCCAGCAGCTTGGGTCTGGCGGTTAACACCGGGGAGCTGTTTTTT. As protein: CASSLGLAVNTGELFF.

The CDR3 is CASSPGLAGLRPDTQYF. The CDR3, as DNA: TGTGCCAGCAGTCCGGGACTAGCGGGACTCCGTCCAGATACGCAGTATTTT. V is TRBV5-4 and J is TRBJ2-3; TRBD2 matches 13 bases. The V gene's germline CDR1 is SGHNT and CDR2 YYREEE (reference sequence). This CDR3 comprises 17 residues. V shed 5 bases and J 4 bases; nucleotides not matched to a gene: 10.

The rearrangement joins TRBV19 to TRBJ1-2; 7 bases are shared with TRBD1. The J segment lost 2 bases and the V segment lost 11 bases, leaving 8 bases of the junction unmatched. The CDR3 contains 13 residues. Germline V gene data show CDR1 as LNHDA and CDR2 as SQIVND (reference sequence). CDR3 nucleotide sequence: TGTGCCGGAAGGGAACAGGGGAACTATGGCTACACCTTC. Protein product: CAGREQGNYGYTF.

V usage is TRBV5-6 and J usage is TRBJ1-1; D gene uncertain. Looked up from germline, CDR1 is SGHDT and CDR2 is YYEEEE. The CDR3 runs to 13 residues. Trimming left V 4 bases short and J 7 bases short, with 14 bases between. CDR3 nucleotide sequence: TGTGCCAGCAGCCCCCGACCGGGAGGTGAAGCTTTCTTT. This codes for CASSPRPGGEAFF.

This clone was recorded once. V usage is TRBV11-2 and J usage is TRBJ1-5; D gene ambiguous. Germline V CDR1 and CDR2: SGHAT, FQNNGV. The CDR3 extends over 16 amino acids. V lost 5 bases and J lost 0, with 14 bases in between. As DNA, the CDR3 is TGTGCCAGCAGCCCGGGCCAATTCTATAGCAATCAGCCCCAGCATTTT. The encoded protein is CASSPGQFYSNQPQHF.